This TCR beta chain was sequenced during a study of T cell responses to AZD1222 COVID-19 vaccine. Study in general: Pooling was applied to second doses at about 4 or about 12 weeks.

Findings of the study overall: Mostly white British, mostly female donors; authors suggested clonal diversity may be underestimated. Spike-specific TCR breadth and depth both grew after two AZD1222 doses. Only after the peak T cell response were repertoires sampled.

Assay used: immunoSEQ multiplex PCR; TCRdb lists only in-frame clones, some missing. The sample shows about 29,000 clones, over 90% of them seen only once. To note about this clone: The antigen is not known.

CDR1 and CDR2 from the germline V gene are LGHDT and YNNKEL (reference sequence). The CDR3 loop spans 11 amino acids. V lost 8 bases and J 6 bases, leaving 7 bases between the germline ends. The J gene is TRBJ2-2, the V gene TRBV3-1 (or the pseudogene TRBV3-2), with D unclear. Material: peripheral blood, obtained on day 0 of AZD1222 vaccination. The sequence was obtained from an adult in good health. CDR3 nucleotides: TGTGCCAGCGGGTCAGCCGGGGAGCTGTTTTTT. Translated, it gives CASGSAGELFF.